This passage covers 18 T cell receptor beta chains from one sample sequenced in a study of response to subunit inactivated influenza vaccine (dated by TCRdb to about 2018). Library generation was performed with RT-PCR. Reads for this sample came from an Illumina HiSeq 2500. In TCRdb, the public reads were trimmed at Q25 with fastp and aligned with MiXCR, with productive beta chains retained. One record per CDR3 amino acid sequence lists the most common genes and DNA. Present in this sample are approximately 730,000 distinct CDR3 sequences, about 15% of which were seen just once. The ten largest clones add up to 5.5% to 7% of the sample. Sequences were derived from PBMCs from blood, sampled approximately 15 days before vaccination. These receptor sequences come from a man in his forties or fifties who received an inactivated influenza vaccine. Donor details come from another sample of the same person, matched by shared clones.

In its sample, this clonotype was seen a few times. The gene calls are TRBV28 and TRBJ2-7; D not certain. The V gene lost 2 bases and the J gene lost 5 bases, with 7 bases spanning the gap. The CDR3 covers 12 residues. Germline V lookup: CDR1 MDHEN, CDR2 SYDVKM. The CDR3 protein is CASSLKGNEQYF. DNA of the CDR3: TGTGCCAGCAGTTTAAAGGGAAACGAGCAGTACTTC.

The chain uses TRBV12-5 and TRBJ2-3, with D possibly being TRBD2 (6 bases). Per germline, CDR1 LGHNT and CDR2 FRNRAP. This CDR3 region has 16 residues. Trimming stripped 4 bases from V and 2 bases from J, with 16 bases between. CDR3 in amino acids: CASGSSIGGDTDTQYF. CDR3 DNA: TGTGCTAGTGGTTCCTCCATCGGAGGGGACACAGATACGCAGTATTTT.

This clonotype was seen only a few times. V usage is TRBV5-1 and J usage is TRBJ2-2, with D tentatively TRBD1 (5 bases). CDR1 and CDR2 (germline): SGHRS, YFSETQ. There are 15 residues in the CDR3. With 6 bases removed from V and 4 bases from J, the gap between germline ends came to 16 bases. The CDR3 bases are TGCGCCAGCACCAAAGAGGTGGGGCGCACCGGGGAGCTGTTTTTT. Amino acids: CASTKEVGRTGELFF.

This clonotype occurred a few times. The rearrangement joins TRBV10-1 to TRBJ2-7; D uncertain. CDR3 length equals 12 residues. Trimming took off 6 bases at V and 5 bases at J, with 11 bases between the two ends. Germline lookup yields CDR1 WNHNN and CDR2 SYGVQD (reference sequence). For the CDR3, the DNA is TGCGCCAGCAGCCGGCTAGAAAACGAGCAGTACTTC. Amino acids: CASSRLENEQYF.

The chain links TRBV5-6 to TRBJ2-7, with 8 positions matching TRBD1. This CDR3 spans 14 amino acids. V dropped 4 bases and J dropped 6; count of bases not matched to a gene: 9. Germline V CDR1 and CDR2: SGHDT, YYEEEE. Here the CDR3 reads CASSLPGQVAEQYF. CDR3 nucleotide sequence: TGTGCCAGCAGCCTACCGGGACAGGTGGCCGAGCAGTACTTC. Drawing the rest from reference TRBV5-6 and TRBJ2-7, the complete variable domain is DAGVTQSPTHLIKTRGQQVTLRCSPKSGHDTVSWYQQALGQGPQFIFQYYEEEERQRGNFPDRFSGHQFPNYSSELNVNALLLGDSALYLCASSLPGQVAEQYFGPGTRLTVT.

The chain recombines TRBV10-3 with TRBJ2-7, with 7 bases that match TRBD1. The CDR3 extends over 15 amino acids. Per germline, CDR1 ENHRY and CDR2 SYGVKD. Trimming removed 2 bases from V and 3 bases from J; junction bases left unmatched: 7. The DNA of the CDR3 is TGTGCCATCAGTGAGGGGGGACAGCGCCACTACGAGCAGTACTTC. It is translated as CAISEGGQRHYEQYF.

This clonotype was detected many times. The genes are TRBV12-3 or TRBV12-4 and TRBJ1-5; D remains ambiguous. The CDR3 has 15 residues. V lost 1 base to trimming and J lost 0 bases, with 7 bases between them. The CDR3 DNA reads as TGTGCCAGCAGTTTAGGGCCGAATAGCAATCAGCCCCAGCATTTT. It specifies CASSLGPNSNQPQHF.

This clonotype occurred a few times. The chain is built from TRBV18 and TRBJ2-5, with D possibly called TRBD1 or TRBD2 (5 bases each). The V gene's germline CDR1 is KGHSH and CDR2 LQKENI. Trimming took 8 bases from V and 5 from J, leaving 21 bases between them. The CDR3 runs to 15 residues. The CDR3 region is CASTPWGNPVETQYF. CDR3 DNA sequence: TGTGCCAGCACGCCGTGGGGGAATCCGGTGGAGACCCAGTACTTC.

This chain links TRBV4-3 with TRBJ2-1; D possibly corresponds to TRBD2 (6 bases). The CDR3 sequence is 17 residues long. The ends were cut back, 0 bases at V and 1 base at J, with 13 bases in the middle. The germline V gene encodes CDR1 LGHNA and CDR2 YSLEER. The CDR3 is CASSQDLGGESYNEQFF. The CDR3 nucleotides read TGCGCCAGCAGCCAAGATCTCGGGGGAGAATCCTACAATGAGCAGTTCTTC.

At least ten counts were recorded for this clonotype. The genes are TRBV4-1 and TRBJ1-5; the D is unclear. Deletions cut 1 base from V and 5 bases from J, with 6 bases between. Germline CDR1 MGHRA, CDR2 YSYEKL. The CDR3 has 13 residues. This chain's CDR3 is CASSQGIDQPQHF. CDR3 DNA sequence: TGCGCCAGCAGCCAAGGAATCGATCAGCCCCAGCATTTT.

The chain is built from TRBV11-2 and TRBJ2-7; no clear D. The CDR3 is 14 amino acids. Trimming stripped 5 bases from V and 12 bases from J, with 23 bases between. Germline CDR1 reads SGHAT; CDR2 reads FQNNGV. CDR3 loop: CASSVDRSPASVYF. CDR3 bases: TGTGCCAGCAGCGTGGACCGTTCCCCGGCATCGGTGTACTTC.

V gene TRBV20-1 combines with J gene TRBJ2-7, with D possibly being TRBD1 (5 bases). The CDR3 consists of 13 residues. CDR1 is DFQATT and CDR2 is SNEGSKA in the germline V gene (reference sequence). The V end was cut by 1 base, the J end by 2 bases, with 9 bases between. The CDR3 sequence is CSARVDTTYEQYF. In DNA form, the CDR3 reads TGCAGTGCTAGAGTGGACACAACCTACGAGCAGTACTTC.

As regards this clonotype: A much bigger clone sits one base away, suggesting this may be a read error. The chain joins TRBV2 to TRBJ2-2; possibly TRBD2 for D (5 bases). This CDR3 spans 12 amino acids. Trimming stripped 4 bases from V and 9 bases from J, with 9 bases between. Germline loops: CDR1 SNHLY, CDR2 FYNNEI. The CDR3 DNA sequence: TGTGCCAGCAGTGGGACTGCCTGGGAGCTGTTTTTT. The encoded protein is CASSGTAWELFF. The whole variable domain, filled in from reference TRBV2 and TRBJ2-2, reads EPEVTQTPSHQVTQMGQEVILRCVPISNHLYFYWYRQILGQKVEFLVSFYNNEISEKSEIFDDQFSVERPDGSNFTLKIRSTKLEDSAMYFCASSGTAWELFFGEGSRLTVL.

In its sample, this clonotype was seen a few times. The chain couples TRBV6-1 to TRBJ2-7; D is possibly TRBD1 (5 bases). Germline CDR1 and CDR2: MNHNS and SASEGT. Trimming took 6 bases from V and 4 from J, leaving 13 bases between them. The CDR3 is made up of 13 amino acids. Here the CDR3 reads CASRPPGRYEQYF. The CDR3 DNA follows: TGTGCCAGCAGACCGCCAGGGCGGTACGAGCAGTACTTC.

This clonotype was counted many times. The chain is built from TRBV12-3 or TRBV12-4 and TRBJ1-1; perhaps TRBD1 as D (6 bases). The ends were cut back, 6 bases at V and 6 bases at J, with 17 bases in the middle. This CDR3 is built from 14 residues. The CDR3, as DNA: TGTGCCAGCAGCCACAGGGATTCCTACGCTGAAGCTTTCTTT. Its protein is CASSHRDSYAEAFF.

This chain links TRBV27 with TRBJ2-1; no reliable D call. V lost 8 bases, J lost 5 bases, and 25 bases lay in between. The CDR3 length is 17 residues. The V gene's germline CDR1 is MNHEY and CDR2 SMNVEV (reference sequence). CDR3 nucleotide sequence: TGTGCCAGCGGGTTCCTTCCTCCTCTTCTCCCCCACAATGAGCAGTTCTTC. As protein: CASGFLPPLLPHNEQFF.

This chain joins TRBV20-1 and TRBJ2-2, with 7 bases lining up with TRBD2. The germline CDR1 and CDR2 sequences are DFQATT and SNEGSKA (reference sequence). The V gene end was trimmed by 3 bases and the J gene end by 0 bases; junction bases not matched to a gene: 7. This CDR3 has 16 amino acids. The CDR3 spells CSARDTSAANTGELFF. CDR3 nucleotides: TGCAGTGCTAGGGACACTAGCGCAGCGAACACCGGGGAGCTGTTTTTT.

J is TRBJ2-3 and V is TRBV7-2, with 8 bases lining up with TRBD2. V shed 2 bases, J shed 4 bases, and the junction held 8 bases outside the gene matches. The CDR3 runs 16 residues. CDR1 is SGHTA and CDR2 is FQGNSA in the germline V gene. CDR3 amino acids: CASSLRTSGSADTQYF. CDR3 in DNA: TGTGCCAGCAGCTTAAGGACCAGCGGGAGTGCAGATACGCAGTATTTT.